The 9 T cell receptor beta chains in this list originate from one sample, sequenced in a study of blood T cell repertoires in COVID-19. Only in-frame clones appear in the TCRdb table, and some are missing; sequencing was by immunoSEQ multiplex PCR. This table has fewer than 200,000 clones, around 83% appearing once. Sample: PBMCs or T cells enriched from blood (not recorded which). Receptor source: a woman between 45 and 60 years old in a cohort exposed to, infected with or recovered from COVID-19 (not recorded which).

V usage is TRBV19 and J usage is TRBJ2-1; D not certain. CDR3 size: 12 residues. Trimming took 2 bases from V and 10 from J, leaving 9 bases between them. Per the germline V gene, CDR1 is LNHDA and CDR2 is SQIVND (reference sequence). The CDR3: CASSILGVEQFF. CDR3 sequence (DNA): TGTGCCAGTAGTATACTAGGTGTAGAGCAGTTCTTC.

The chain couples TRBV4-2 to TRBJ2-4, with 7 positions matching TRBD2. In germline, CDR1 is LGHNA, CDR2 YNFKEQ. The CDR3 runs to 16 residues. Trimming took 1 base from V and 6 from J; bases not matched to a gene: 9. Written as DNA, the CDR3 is TGTGCCAGCAGCCAAGTACTCGCGGGAGCTGGAAACATTCAGTACTTC. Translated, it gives CASSQVLAGAGNIQYF.

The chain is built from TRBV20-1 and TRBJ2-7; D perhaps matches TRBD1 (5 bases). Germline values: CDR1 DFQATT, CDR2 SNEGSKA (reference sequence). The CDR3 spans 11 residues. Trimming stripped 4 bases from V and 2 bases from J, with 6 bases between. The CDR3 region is CSATTAYEQYF. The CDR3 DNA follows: TGCAGTGCTACGACAGCCTACGAGCAGTACTTC.

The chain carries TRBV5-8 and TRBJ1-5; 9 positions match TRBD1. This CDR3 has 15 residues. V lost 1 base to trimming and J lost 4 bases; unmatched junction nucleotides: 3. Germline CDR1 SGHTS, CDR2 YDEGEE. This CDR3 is CASSLPGTGNQPQHF. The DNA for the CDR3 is TGTGCCAGCAGCTTGCCCGGGACAGGGAATCAGCCCCAGCATTTT.

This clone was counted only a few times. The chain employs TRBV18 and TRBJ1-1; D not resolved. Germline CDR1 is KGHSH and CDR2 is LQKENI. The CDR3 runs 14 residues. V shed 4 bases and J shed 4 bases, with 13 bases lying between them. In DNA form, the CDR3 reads TGTGCCAGCTCACGAGTTGGTGGTGGCACTGAAGCTTTCTTT. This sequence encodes CASSRVGGGTEAFF. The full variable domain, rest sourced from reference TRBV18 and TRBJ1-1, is NAGVMQNPRHLVRRRGQEARLRCSPMKGHSHVYWYRQLPEEGLKFMVYLQKENIIDESGMPKERFSAEFPKEGPSILRIQQVVRGDSAAYFCASSRVGGGTEAFFGQGTRLTVV.

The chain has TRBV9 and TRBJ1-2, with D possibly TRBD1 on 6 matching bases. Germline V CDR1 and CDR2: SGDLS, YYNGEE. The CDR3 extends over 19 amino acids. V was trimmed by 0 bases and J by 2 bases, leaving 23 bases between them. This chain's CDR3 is CASSVGTTTHRELNYGYTF. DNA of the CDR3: TGTGCCAGCAGCGTAGGAACTACGACCCACAGGGAATTGAACTATGGCTACACCTTC.

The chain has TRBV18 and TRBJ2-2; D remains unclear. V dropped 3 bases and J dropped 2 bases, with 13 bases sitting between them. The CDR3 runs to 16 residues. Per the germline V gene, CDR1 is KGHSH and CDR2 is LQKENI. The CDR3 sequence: CASSPLGGSNTGELFF. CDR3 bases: TGTGCCAGCTCACCCCTAGGCGGATCTAACACCGGGGAGCTGTTTTTT.

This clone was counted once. The CDR3 is CSVEDGVGQPQHF. The CDR3 DNA sequence: TGCAGCGTTGAAGACGGGGTGGGTCAGCCCCAGCATTTT. The chain links TRBV29-1 to TRBJ1-5; no firm D call. Germline lookup yields CDR1 SQVTM and CDR2 ANQGSEA. V shed 0 bases and J shed 6 bases, with 9 bases lying between them. The CDR3 extends over 13 amino acids. Full variable domain (outside the CDR3, taken from reference TRBV29-1 and TRBJ1-5): SAVISQKPSRDICQRGTSLTIQCQVDSQVTMMFWYRQQPGQSLTLIATANQGSEATYESGFVIDKFPISRPNLTFSTLTVSNMSPEDSSIYLCSVEDGVGQPQHFGDGTRLSIL.

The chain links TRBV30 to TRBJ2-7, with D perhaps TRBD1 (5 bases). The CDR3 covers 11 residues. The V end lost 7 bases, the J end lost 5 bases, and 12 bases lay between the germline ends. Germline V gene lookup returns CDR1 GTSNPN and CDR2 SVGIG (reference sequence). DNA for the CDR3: TGTGCCTTCTCCAGGGATCACGAGCAGTACTTC. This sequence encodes CAFSRDHEQYF. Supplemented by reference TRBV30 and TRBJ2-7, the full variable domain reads SQTIHQWPATLVQPVGSPLSLECTVEGTSNPNLYWYRQAAGRGLQLLFYSVGIGQISSEVPQNLSASRPQDRQFILSSKKLLLSDSGFYLCAFSRDHEQYFGPGTRLTVT.